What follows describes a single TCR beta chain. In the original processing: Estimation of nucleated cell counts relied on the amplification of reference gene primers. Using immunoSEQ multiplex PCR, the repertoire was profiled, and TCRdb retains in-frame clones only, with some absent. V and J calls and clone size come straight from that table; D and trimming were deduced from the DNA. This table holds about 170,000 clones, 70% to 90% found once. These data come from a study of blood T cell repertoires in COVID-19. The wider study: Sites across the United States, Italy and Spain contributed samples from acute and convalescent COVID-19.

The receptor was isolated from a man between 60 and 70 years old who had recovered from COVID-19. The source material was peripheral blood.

The CDR3 is CASSLGGYGYTF. The CDR3 DNA sequence: TGTGCCAGTAGTTTGGGGGGTTATGGCTACACCTTC. The V and J genes are TRBV19 and TRBJ1-2, with a possible D match to TRBD1 (5 bases). The V gene lost 5 bases and the J gene lost 5 bases, with 9 bases spanning the gap. The germline CDR1 and CDR2 sequences are LNHDA and SQIVND (reference sequence). This CDR3 is built from 12 residues.